This record covers a single TCR beta chain. This record belongs to a study of blood T cell repertoires in COVID-19. Across the whole study: Sites across the United States, Italy and Spain contributed samples from acute and convalescent COVID-19. The analysed material was cDNA or gDNA that came from T cells, B-cell-depleted T cells, or PBMCs.

The V end was cut by 6 bases, the J end by 6 bases, with 9 bases between. The CDR3 totals 12 residues. As originally analysed: By means of reference gene primer amplification, nucleated cell counts were estimated. The assay was immunoSEQ multiplex PCR, and TCRdb's table has in-frame clones only and misses some. V and J calls and clone size follow that table, whereas D and trimming were derived from the DNA. The sample has 250,000 to 300,000 clones; around 90% are singletons. The chain joins TRBV12-3 or TRBV12-4 to TRBJ1-3; D is undetermined. Material for sequencing was PBMCs or T cells enriched from blood (not recorded which). The origin of this receptor is a woman aged 40 to 50 who had recovered from COVID-19. The CDR3 nucleotides are TGTGCCAGCAGCCTAAACGCAAACACCATATATTTT. It translates to CASSLNANTIYF.